One TCR beta chain is described in this entry. Its antigen is as yet unknown. The sample is drawn from a study of cytomegalovirus exposure and HLA in healthy donors. Study at large: From HLA-typed donors, an early data release held tens of millions of unique TCRs. Most genotyped donors, around 86% of more than 300, had Caucasian-associated genetic ancestry.

The germline V gene encodes CDR1 LNHDA and CDR2 SQIVND (reference sequence). The ends lost 4 bases at V and 8 bases at J; junction bases unmatched: 9. The CDR3 loop spans 15 amino acids. PCR amplification relied on 60 Vbeta primers (plus 13 Jbeta primers). Repertoires were generated with immunoSEQ multiplex PCR, while TCRdb's copy carries only in-frame clones and drops some. Recorded here are roughly 70,000 clones; the top ten clones represent around 7%. Study-level findings and limits: The study had only CMV serostatus as immune exposure information. Cytomegalovirus association was listed for about 180 TCR beta chains.

This TCR was sampled from a female donor in good health and CMV-seropositive. Sequencing was done on a sample of PBMCs. This sequence joins TRBV19 and TRBJ1-4; 8 bases are a match to TRBD1. The CDR3 nucleotides are TGTGCCAGTAGTAGCCCCGGGACAGGTGGAGAAAAACTGTTTTTT. Translating it yields CASSSPGTGGEKLFF.